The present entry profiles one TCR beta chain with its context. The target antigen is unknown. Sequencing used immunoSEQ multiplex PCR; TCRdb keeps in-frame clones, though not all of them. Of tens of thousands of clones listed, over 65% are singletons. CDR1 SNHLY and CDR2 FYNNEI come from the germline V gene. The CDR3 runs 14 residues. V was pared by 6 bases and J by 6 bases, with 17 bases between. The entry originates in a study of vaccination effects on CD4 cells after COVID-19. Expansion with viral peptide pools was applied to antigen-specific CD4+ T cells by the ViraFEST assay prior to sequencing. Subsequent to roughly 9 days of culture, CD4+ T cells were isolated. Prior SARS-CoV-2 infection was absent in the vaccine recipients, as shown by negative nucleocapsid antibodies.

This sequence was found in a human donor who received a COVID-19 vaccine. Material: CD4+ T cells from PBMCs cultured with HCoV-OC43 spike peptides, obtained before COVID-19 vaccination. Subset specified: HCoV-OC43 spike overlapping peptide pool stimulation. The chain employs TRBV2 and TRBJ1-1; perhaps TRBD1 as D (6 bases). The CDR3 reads CASSRQVLGSEAFF. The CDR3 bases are TGTGCCAGCAGCCGACAGGTCCTGGGCTCTGAAGCTTTCTTT. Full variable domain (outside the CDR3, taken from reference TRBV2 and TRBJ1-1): EPEVTQTPSHQVTQMGQEVILRCVPISNHLYFYWYRQILGQKVEFLVSFYNNEISEKSEIFDDQFSVERPDGSNFTLKIRSTKLEDSAMYFCASSRQVLGSEAFFGQGTRLTVV.